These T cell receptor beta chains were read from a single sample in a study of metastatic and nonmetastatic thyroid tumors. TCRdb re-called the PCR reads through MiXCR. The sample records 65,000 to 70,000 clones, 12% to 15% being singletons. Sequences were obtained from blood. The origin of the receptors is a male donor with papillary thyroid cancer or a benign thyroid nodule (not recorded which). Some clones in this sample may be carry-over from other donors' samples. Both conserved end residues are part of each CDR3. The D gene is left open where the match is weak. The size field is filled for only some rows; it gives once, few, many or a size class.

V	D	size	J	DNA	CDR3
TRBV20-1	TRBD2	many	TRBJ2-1	TGCAGTGCCTCGGGACTAGTGTCCTACAATGAGCAGTTCTTC	CSASGLVSYNEQFF
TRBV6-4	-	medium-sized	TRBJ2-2	TGTGCCAGCAGTGGGACGAACACCGGGGAGCTGTTTTTT	CASSGTNTGELFF
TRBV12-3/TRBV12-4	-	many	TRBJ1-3	TGTGCCAGCAGGCCAAACCAGGGGATTAGTCTCTCTGGAAACACCATATATTTT	CASRPNQGISLSGNTIYF
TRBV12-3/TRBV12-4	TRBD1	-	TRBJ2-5	TGTGCCAGCATCCAAGGACAGGGACCCCAAGAGACCCAGTACTTC	CASIQGQGPQETQYF
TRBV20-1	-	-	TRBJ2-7	TGCAGTGCTAAGGTGCAGGGGGGCCCCTACGAGCAGTACTTC	CSAKVQGGPYEQYF
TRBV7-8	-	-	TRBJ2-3	TGTGCCAGCAGCTTAGCTCGGGAGACCAGCACAGATACGCGGTATTTT	CASSLARETSTDTRYF
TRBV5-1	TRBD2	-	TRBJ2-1	TGCGCCTCAGCACTAGCGGGTCCACTAAATGAGCAGTTCTTC	CASALAGPLNEQFF
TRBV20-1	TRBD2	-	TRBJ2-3	TGCAGTGATAGACAAGCGGGACTGACGCCAACAGATACGCAGTATTTT	CSDRQAGLTPTDTQYF
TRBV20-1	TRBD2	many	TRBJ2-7	TGCAGTGCGCGGACTAGCGGGCTTCCTTCCTACGAGCAGTACTTC	CSARTSGLPSYEQYF
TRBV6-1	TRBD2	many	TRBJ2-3	TGTGCCAGCACCTCCGGGGGGAGGATCTTGGCAGATACGCAGTATTTT	CASTSGGRILADTQYF
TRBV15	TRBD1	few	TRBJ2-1	TGTGCCACCAGCAGGTCTACAGGGGGGAATGAGCATCTCTTC	CATSRSTGGNEHLF
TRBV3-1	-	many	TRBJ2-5	TGTGCCAGCAGCCAAGTGGGAAAAGGAGAGACCCAGTACTTC	CASSQVGKGETQYF
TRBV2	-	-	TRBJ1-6	TGTGTCAGCAAGACTACTCCCTCGAATTCACCCCTCCACTTT	CVSKTTPSNSPLHF
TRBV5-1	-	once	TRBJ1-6	TGCGCCAGCAGCTTGGGGGTGGGCACTAATTCACCCCTCCACTTT	CASSLGVGTNSPLHF
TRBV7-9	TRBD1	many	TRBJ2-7	TGTGCCAGCAGCTTAGCGGGACAGGGCTACGAGCAGTACTTC	CASSLAGQGYEQYF
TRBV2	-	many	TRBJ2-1	TGTGCCAGCACCCCCGGGACTTCTTACAATGAGCAGTTCTTC	CASTPGTSYNEQFF
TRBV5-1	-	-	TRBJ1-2	TGCGCCAGCAGCTTCGGACAGTCCCCTAACTATGGCTACACCTTC	CASSFGQSPNYGYTF
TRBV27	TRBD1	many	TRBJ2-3	TGTGCCAGCGCCCAGGGGGAGTTGAATACGCAGTATTTT	CASAQGELNTQYF
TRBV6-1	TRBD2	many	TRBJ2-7	TGTGCCAGCAGCTCCGGGACTACCTACGAGCAGTACTTC	CASSSGTTYEQYF
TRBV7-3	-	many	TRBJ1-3	TGTGCCAGCAGCTTAACGGCAGGGCCAGGTGGAAACACCATATATTTT	CASSLTAGPGGNTIYF
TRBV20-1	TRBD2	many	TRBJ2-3	TGCAGCGCCGGGGGGAGTCTAGATACGCAGTATTTT	CSAGGSLDTQYF
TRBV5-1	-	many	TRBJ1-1	TGCGCCAGCAGCTTGGGCCATCTGGGGGCTGAAGCTTTCTTT	CASSLGHLGAEAFF
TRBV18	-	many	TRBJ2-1	TGTGCCAGCTCACCGGGAAGAGGCTCCTACAATGAGCAGTTCTTC	CASSPGRGSYNEQFF